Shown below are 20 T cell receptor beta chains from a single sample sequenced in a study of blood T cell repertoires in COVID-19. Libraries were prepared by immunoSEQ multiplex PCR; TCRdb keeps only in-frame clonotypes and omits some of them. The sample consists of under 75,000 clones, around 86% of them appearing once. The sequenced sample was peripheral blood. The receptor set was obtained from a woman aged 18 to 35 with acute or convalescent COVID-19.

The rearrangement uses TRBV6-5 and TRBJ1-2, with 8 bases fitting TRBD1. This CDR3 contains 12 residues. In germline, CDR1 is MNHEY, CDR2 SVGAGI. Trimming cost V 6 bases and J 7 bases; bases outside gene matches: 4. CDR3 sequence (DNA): TGTGCCAGCAGGACAGGGGTTGGTGGCTACACCTTC. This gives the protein CASRTGVGGYTF.

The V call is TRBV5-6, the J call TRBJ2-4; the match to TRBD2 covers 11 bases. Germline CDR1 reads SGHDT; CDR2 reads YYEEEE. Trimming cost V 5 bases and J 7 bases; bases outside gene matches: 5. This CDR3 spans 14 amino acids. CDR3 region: CASSSRTSGNIQYF. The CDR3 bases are TGTGCCAGCAGTTCGAGGACTAGCGGGAACATTCAGTACTTC.

The CDR3 spells CASSLGLETQYF. The CDR3 DNA is TGTGCCAGCAGCTTAGGTCTAGAGACCCAGTACTTC. The rearrangement links TRBV11-2 to TRBJ2-5; no firm D call. CDR3 size: 12 residues. CDR1 SGHAT and CDR2 FQNNGV come from the germline V gene. Trimming stripped 1 base from V and 4 bases from J, with 4 bases between.

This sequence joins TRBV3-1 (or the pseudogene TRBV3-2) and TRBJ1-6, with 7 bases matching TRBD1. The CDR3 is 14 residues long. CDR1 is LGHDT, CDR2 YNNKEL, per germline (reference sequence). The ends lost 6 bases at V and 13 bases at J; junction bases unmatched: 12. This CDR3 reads CASSPGTAPIPLHF. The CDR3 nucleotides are TGTGCCAGCAGTCCCGGGACAGCCCCCATCCCCCTCCACTTT.

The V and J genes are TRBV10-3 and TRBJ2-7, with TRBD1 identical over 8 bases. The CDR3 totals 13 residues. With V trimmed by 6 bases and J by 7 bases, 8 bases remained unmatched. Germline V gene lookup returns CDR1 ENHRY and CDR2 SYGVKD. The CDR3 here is CAIRGQGTREQYF. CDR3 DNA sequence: TGTGCCATCAGAGGACAGGGCACTCGGGAGCAGTACTTC.

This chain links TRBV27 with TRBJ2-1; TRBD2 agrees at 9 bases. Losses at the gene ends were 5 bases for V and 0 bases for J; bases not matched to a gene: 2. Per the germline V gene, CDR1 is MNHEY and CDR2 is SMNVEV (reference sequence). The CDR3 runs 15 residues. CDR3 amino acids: CASSLSGSSYNEQFF. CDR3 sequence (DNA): TGTGCCAGCAGTCTTAGCGGGAGCTCCTACAATGAGCAGTTCTTC.

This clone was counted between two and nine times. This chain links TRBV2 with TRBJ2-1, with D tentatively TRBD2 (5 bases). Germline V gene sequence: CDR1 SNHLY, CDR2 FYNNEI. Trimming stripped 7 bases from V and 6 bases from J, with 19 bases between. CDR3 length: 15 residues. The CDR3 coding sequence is TGTGCCAGCACCTCGTCCCAAGGACTGGGCAATGAGCAGTTCTTC. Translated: CASTSSQGLGNEQFF.

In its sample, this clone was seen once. The CDR3 region has the DNA TGTGCCACCAGCCCCGGAACGGGAGGCGGCTACACCTTC. It yields the protein CATSPGTGGGYTF. The chain is built from TRBV24-1 and TRBJ1-2; no definite D call. Germline V gene sequence: CDR1 KGHDR, CDR2 SFDVKD. V was shortened by 7 bases and J by 8 bases, with 16 bases between the two germline ends. This CDR3 has 13 amino acids.

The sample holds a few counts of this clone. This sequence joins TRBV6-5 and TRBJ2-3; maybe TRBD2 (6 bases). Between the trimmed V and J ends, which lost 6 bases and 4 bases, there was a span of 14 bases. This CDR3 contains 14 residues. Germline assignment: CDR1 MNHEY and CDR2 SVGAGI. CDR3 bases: TGTGCCAGCAGCTACCGGCGGGAATCAGATACGCAGTATTTT. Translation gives CASSYRRESDTQYF.

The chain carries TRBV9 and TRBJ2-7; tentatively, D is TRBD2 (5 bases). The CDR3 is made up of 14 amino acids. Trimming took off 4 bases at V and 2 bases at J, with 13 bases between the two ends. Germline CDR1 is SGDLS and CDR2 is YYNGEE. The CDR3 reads CASSPSAGAYEQYF. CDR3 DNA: TGTGCCAGCAGCCCATCGGCGGGCGCCTACGAGCAGTACTTC.

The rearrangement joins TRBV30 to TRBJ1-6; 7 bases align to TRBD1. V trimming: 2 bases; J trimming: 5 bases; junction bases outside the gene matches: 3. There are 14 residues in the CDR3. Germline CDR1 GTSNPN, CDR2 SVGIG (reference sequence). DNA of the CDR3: TGTGCCTGGAGTACAGGGGTGGATAATTCACCCCTCCACTTT. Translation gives CAWSTGVDNSPLHF.

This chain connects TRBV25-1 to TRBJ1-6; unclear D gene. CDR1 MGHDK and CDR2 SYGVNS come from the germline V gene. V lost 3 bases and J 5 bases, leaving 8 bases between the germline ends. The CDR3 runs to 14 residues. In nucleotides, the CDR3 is TGTGCCAGCAGTGATGTGAGGGATAATTCACCCCTCCACTTT. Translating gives CASSDVRDNSPLHF. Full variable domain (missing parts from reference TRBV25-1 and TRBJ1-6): EADIYQTPRYLVIGTGKKITLECSQTMGHDKMYWYQQDPGMELHLIHYSYGVNSTEKGDLSSESTVSRIRTEHFPLTLESARPSHTSQYLCASSDVRDNSPLHFGNGTRLTVT.

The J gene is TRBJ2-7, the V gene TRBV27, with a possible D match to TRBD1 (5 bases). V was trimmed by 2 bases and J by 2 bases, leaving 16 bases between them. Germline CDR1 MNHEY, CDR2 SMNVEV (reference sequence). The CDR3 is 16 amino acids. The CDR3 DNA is TGTGCCAGCAGTTTAGCAGGGAACACCCCTCCCTACGAGCAGTACTTC. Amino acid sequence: CASSLAGNTPPYEQYF.

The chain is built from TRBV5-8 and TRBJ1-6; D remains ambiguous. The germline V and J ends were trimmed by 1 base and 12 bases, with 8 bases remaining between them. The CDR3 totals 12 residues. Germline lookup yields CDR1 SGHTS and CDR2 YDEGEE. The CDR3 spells CASSLSPGPLHF. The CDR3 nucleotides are TGTGCCAGCAGCTTGTCGCCGGGACCCCTCCACTTT. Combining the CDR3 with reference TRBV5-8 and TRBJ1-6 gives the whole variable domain EAGVTQSPTHLIKTRGQQATLRCSPISGHTSVYWYQQALGLGLQFLLWYDEGEERNRGNFPPRFSGRQFPNYSSELNVNALELEDSALYLCASSLSPGPLHFGNGTRLTVT.

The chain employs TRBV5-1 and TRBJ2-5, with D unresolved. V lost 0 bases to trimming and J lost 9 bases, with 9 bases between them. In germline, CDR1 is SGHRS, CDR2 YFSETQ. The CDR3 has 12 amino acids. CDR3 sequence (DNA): TGCGCCAGCAGCTTGGACTCCCCCCCCCAGTACTTC. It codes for CASSLDSPPQYF.

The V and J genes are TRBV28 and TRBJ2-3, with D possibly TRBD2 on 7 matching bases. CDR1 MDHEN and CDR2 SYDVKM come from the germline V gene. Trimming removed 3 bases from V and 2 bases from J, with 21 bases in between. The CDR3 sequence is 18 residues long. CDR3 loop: CASSFRGARGWDTDTQYF. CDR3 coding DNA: TGTGCCAGCAGTTTCCGGGGGGCTCGCGGGTGGGACACAGATACGCAGTATTTT.

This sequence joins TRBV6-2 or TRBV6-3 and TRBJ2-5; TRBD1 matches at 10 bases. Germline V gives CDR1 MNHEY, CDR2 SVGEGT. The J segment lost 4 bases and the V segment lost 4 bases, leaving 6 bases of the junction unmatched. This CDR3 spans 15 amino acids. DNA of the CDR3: TGTGCCAGCAGTTTCGACAGGGGGCTCATAGAGACCCAGTACTTC. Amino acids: CASSFDRGLIETQYF.

CDR3 amino acids: CASSPAGHLAKNIQYF. CDR3 DNA: TGTGCCAGCAGCCCCGCGGGCCATCTAGCCAAAAACATTCAGTACTTC. The chain employs TRBV28 and TRBJ2-4; maybe TRBD2 (5 bases). The CDR3 covers 16 residues. CDR1 MDHEN and CDR2 SYDVKM come from the germline V gene. V was trimmed by 6 bases and J by 0 bases, leaving 15 bases between them.

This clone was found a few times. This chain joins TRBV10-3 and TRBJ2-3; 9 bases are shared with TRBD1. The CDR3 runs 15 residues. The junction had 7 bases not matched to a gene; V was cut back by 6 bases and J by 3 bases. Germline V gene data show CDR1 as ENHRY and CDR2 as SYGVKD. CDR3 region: CAISGGTGRTDTQYF. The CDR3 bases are TGTGCCATCAGCGGCGGGACAGGGAGGACAGATACGCAGTATTTT.

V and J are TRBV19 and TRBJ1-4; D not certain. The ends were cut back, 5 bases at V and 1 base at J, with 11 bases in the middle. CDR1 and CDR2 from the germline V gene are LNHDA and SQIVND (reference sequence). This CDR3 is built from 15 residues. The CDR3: CASSRQAGTNEKLFF. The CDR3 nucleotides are TGTGCCAGTAGTCGGCAGGCGGGAACTAATGAAAAACTGTTTTTT.